This T cell receptor (beta chain) was identified during a study of CD8+ T cells in alopecia areata. Study information: In an open-label trial, patients got 5 to 10 mg tofacitinib twice daily. Study outcomes and limitations: An increase in clonality over normal scalp was evident in lesional scalp, especially alopecia totalis/universalis. With one nonresponder, baseline CD8+ expansion's link to response remains uncertain.

Investigators isolated RNA and reverse transcribed it into cDNA to act as the sequencing template. Libraries were prepared by immunoSEQ multiplex PCR; TCRdb keeps only in-frame clonotypes and omits some of them. Among 250,000 to 350,000 clones listed, around 64% were seen once. Remarks on this clone: Antigen: not known.

Regarding treatment: oral pan-JAK inhibitor, 5-10 mg twice daily. Lesional scalp punch biopsies and peripheral blood came from alopecia areata patients. Germline assignment: CDR1 LNHDA and CDR2 SQIVND (reference sequence). The CDR3 consists of 13 residues. Unmatched junction bases numbered 1, after V lost 5 bases and J lost 3 bases. This TCR was sampled from a human donor with alopecia areata. The sample was CD4+ T cells sorted from blood, taken around week 54, from a patient treated with tofacitinib. The rearrangement joins TRBV19 to TRBJ2-1, with 7 bases identical to TRBD2. Here the CDR3 DNA reads TGTGCCAGTAGTGGGGAGGGCTACAATGAGCAGTTCTTC. Amino acid sequence: CASSGEGYNEQFF.